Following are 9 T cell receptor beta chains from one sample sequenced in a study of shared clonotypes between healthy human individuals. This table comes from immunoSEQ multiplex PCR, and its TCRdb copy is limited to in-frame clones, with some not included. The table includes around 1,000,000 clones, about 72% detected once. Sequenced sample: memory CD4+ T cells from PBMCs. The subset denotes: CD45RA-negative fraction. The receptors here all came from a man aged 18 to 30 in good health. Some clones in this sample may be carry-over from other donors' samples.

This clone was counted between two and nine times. The CDR3 sequence: CASSFPNTGELFF. The DNA of the CDR3 is TGTGCCAGCAGCTTCCCGAACACCGGGGAGCTGTTTTTT. The rearrangement uses TRBV11-2 and TRBJ2-2; D not resolved. Germline V gives CDR1 SGHAT, CDR2 FQNNGV. The V end lost 3 bases, the J end lost 0 bases, and 2 bases lay between the germline ends. This CDR3 has 13 residues.

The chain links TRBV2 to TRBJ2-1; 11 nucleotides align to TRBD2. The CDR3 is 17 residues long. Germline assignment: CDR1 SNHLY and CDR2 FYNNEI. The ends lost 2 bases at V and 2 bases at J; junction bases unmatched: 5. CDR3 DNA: TGTGCCAGCAGTGAACCGGTAGCGGGAGGGACCTACAATGAGCAGTTCTTC. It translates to CASSEPVAGGTYNEQFF.

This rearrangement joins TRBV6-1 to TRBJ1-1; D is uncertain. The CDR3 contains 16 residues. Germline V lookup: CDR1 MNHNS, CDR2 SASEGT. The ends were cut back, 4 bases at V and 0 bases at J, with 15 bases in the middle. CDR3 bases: TGTGCCAGCAGTGGTAGTCGTCAGAAAATGAACACTGAAGCTTTCTTT. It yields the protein CASSGSRQKMNTEAFF.

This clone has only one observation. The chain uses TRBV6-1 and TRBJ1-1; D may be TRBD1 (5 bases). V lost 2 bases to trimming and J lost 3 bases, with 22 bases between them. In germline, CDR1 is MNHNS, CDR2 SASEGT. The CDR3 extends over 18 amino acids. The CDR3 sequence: CASSENTGGRVPHTEAFF. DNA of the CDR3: TGTGCCAGCAGTGAAAACACTGGCGGCAGGGTCCCCCACACTGAAGCTTTCTTT.

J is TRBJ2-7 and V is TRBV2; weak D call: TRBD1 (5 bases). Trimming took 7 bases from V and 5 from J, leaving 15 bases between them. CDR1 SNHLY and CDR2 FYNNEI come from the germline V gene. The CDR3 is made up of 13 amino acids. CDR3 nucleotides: TGTGCCAGCACCATTGAATCAGGGAACGAGCAGTACTTC. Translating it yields CASTIESGNEQYF.

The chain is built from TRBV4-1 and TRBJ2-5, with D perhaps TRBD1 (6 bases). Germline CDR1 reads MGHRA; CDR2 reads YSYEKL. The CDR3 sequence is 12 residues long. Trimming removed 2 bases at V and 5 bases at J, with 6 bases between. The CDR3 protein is CASSQTGETQYF. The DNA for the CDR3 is TGCGCCAGCAGCCAAACAGGGGAGACCCAGTACTTC.

CDR3 DNA sequence: TGTGCCAGCAGCAGGAGGGGATCCGAAGAGACCCAGTACTTC. Amino acid sequence: CASSRRGSEETQYF. The chain links TRBV7-2 to TRBJ2-5; a possible D gene is TRBD2 (6 bases). Per the germline V gene, CDR1 is SGHTA and CDR2 is FQGNSA. V was pared by 5 bases and J by 3 bases, with 13 bases between. This CDR3 is built from 14 residues.

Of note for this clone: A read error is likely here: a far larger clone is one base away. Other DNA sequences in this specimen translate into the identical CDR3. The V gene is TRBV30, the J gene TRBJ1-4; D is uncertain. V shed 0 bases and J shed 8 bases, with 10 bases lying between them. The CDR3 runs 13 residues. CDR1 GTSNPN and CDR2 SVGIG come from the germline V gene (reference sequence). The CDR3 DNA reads TGTGCCTGGAGTGTAAATAGCAACGAAAAACTGTTTTTT. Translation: CAWSVNSNEKLFF.

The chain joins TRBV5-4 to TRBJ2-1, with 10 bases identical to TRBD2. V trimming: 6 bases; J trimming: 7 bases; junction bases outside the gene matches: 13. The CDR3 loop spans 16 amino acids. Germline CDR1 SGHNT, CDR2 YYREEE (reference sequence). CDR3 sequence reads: CASTQSASGSGNEQFF. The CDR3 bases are TGTGCCAGCACCCAATCAGCTAGCGGGAGCGGAAATGAGCAGTTCTTC.